One sample yielded the 29 T cell receptor beta chains listed below, sequenced in a study of T cell changes during pregnancy in multiple sclerosis. TCRdb's table, derived via immunoSEQ multiplex PCR, lists solely in-frame clones and lacks some. Of 85,000 to 100,000 clones listed, 92% are singletons. Specimen: peripheral blood, collected after pregnancy. All receptors derive from a female donor with multiple sclerosis, enrolled in a pregnancy study.

The genes are TRBV5-1 and TRBJ1-5, with D possibly matching TRBD1 (6 bases). CDR3 length: 17 residues. V lost 4 bases and J 1 base, leaving 18 bases between the germline ends. The germline V gene encodes CDR1 SGHRS and CDR2 YFSETQ. The CDR3 reads CASSGKKRGNSNQPQHF. Written as DNA, the CDR3 is TGCGCCAGCAGCGGAAAAAAGAGGGGGAACAGCAATCAGCCCCAGCATTTT.

V is TRBV6-5 and J is TRBJ2-7, with D possibly being TRBD2 (6 bases). The V gene lost 0 bases and the J gene lost 4 bases, with 13 bases spanning the gap. The CDR3 sequence is 15 residues long. Germline values: CDR1 MNHEY, CDR2 SVGAGI. The CDR3: CASSYSPTRIYEQYF. The CDR3 bases are TGTGCCAGCAGTTACTCGCCGACTAGGATTTACGAGCAGTACTTC.

V usage is TRBV29-1 and J usage is TRBJ1-5; unclear D gene. The V end lost 6 bases, the J end lost 1 base, and 13 bases lay between the germline ends. There are 14 residues in the CDR3. The V gene's germline CDR1 is SQVTM and CDR2 ANQGSEA. CDR3 amino acids: CSVSGGPSNQPQHF. The CDR3 DNA reads as TGCAGCGTGAGCGGCGGGCCGAGCAATCAGCCCCAGCATTTT.

This chain uses TRBV4-3 with TRBJ2-3; TRBD2 aligns across 10 bases. CDR1 is LGHNA, CDR2 YSLEER, per germline. The junction had 7 bases not matched to a gene; V was cut back by 5 bases and J by 8 bases. The CDR3 extends over 14 amino acids. CDR3 bases: TGCGCCAGCAGCTCCGGACTAGCGGAGGTTACGCAGTATTTT. This sequence encodes CASSSGLAEVTQYF.

The chain carries TRBV7-9 and TRBJ1-5, with D maybe TRBD1 (6 bases). Germline-derived CDR1 and CDR2 are SEHNR and FQNEAQ (reference sequence). The V end was cut by 0 bases, the J end by 5 bases, with 11 bases between. The CDR3 covers 15 residues. The chain's CDR3 is CASSLAQGRDQPQHF. The CDR3 DNA sequence: TGTGCCAGCAGCTTAGCGCAGGGGAGGGATCAGCCCCAGCATTTT.

This chain connects TRBV18 to TRBJ1-5; 9 bases map to TRBD1. This CDR3 has 14 residues. Germline V lookup: CDR1 KGHSH, CDR2 LQKENI. After removal of 8 bases from V and 7 bases from J, the junction contained 9 bases not matched to a gene. CDR3 sequence reads: CASRGTGTEQPQHF. The CDR3, as DNA: TGTGCCAGCCGCGGGACAGGGACAGAGCAGCCCCAGCATTTT.

The genes are TRBV2 and TRBJ2-7; 10 bases align to TRBD1. Germline CDR1 SNHLY, CDR2 FYNNEI. V was pared by 6 bases and J by 1 base, with 6 bases of the junction left unmatched. This CDR3 spans 15 amino acids. Written as DNA, the CDR3 is TGTGCCAGCAGGGGTACGGGACAGGGGTCCTACGAGCAGTACTTC. Its translation: CASRGTGQGSYEQYF.

This clone was recorded once. CDR3 residues: CASSFTRGNIQYF. In DNA form, the CDR3 reads TGTGCCAGCAGCTTCACCAGGGGCAACATTCAGTACTTC. The rearrangement joins TRBV7-2 to TRBJ2-4; possibly TRBD1 for D (6 bases). CDR1 and CDR2 from the germline V gene are SGHTA and FQGNSA. With 3 bases removed from V and 7 bases from J, the gap between germline ends came to 10 bases. The CDR3 spans 13 residues.

The chain joins TRBV6-1 to TRBJ1-1; D is unclear. Germline-derived CDR1 and CDR2 are MNHNS and SASEGT. Between the trimmed V and J ends, which lost 4 bases and 8 bases, there was a span of 14 bases. The CDR3 spans 13 residues. For the CDR3, the DNA is TGTGCCAGCAGTGTAGCTTTAGAGTCAGAAGCTTTCTTT. It encodes CASSVALESEAFF.

This clone was seen only once. This sequence joins TRBV7-8 and TRBJ1-1; D is possibly TRBD1 (5 bases). V was shortened by 5 bases and J by 1 base, with 11 bases between the two germline ends. Germline V lookup: CDR1 SGHVS, CDR2 FQNEAQ. This CDR3 is 14 amino acids long. The DNA for the CDR3 is TGTGCCAGCAGCCCCAGGGTGGGGAACACTGAAGCTTTCTTT. Protein: CASSPRVGNTEAFF.

This chain connects TRBV30 to TRBJ1-2; D is unresolved. V lost 0 bases and J 0 bases, leaving 23 bases between the germline ends. Germline V gene sequence: CDR1 GTSNPN, CDR2 SVGIG (reference sequence). The CDR3 totals 19 residues. In DNA form, the CDR3 reads TGTGCCTGGAGTGTAGGAATAATCTTTGGCAGGCCCACTAACTATGGCTACACCTTC. This gives the protein CAWSVGIIFGRPTNYGYTF.

V usage is TRBV7-2 and J usage is TRBJ1-5; 8 bases fit TRBD1. V lost 5 bases, J lost 0 bases, and 9 bases stayed unmatched. The CDR3 covers 17 residues. CDR1 SGHTA and CDR2 FQGNSA come from the germline V gene. CDR3 sequence: CASSPRTGYGSNQPQHF. CDR3 in DNA: TGTGCCAGCAGCCCCAGGACAGGGTACGGTAGCAATCAGCCCCAGCATTTT.

This clone is a singleton in its sample. The chain couples TRBV4-1 to TRBJ2-7, with 8 positions matching TRBD2. Trimming cost V 1 base and J 3 bases; bases outside gene matches: 17. In germline, CDR1 is MGHRA, CDR2 YSYEKL. The CDR3 consists of 19 residues. The chain's CDR3 is CASSQAGLVTPNGVYEQYF. In DNA form, the CDR3 reads TGCGCCAGCAGCCAAGCGGGACTAGTAACGCCCAACGGAGTCTACGAGCAGTACTTC.

V and J are TRBV19 and TRBJ1-3; D ambiguous. This CDR3 region has 14 residues. Trimming removed 2 bases from V and 1 base from J, with 6 bases in between. Germline V gene data show CDR1 as LNHDA and CDR2 as SQIVND (reference sequence). This CDR3 reads CASSIPGSGNTIYF. In DNA, the CDR3 is TGTGCCAGTAGTATACCGGGGTCTGGAAACACCATATATTTT.

This clone was seen a few times. V is TRBV6-1 and J is TRBJ2-1, with 9 bases that match TRBD2. Germline V gene lookup returns CDR1 MNHNS and CDR2 SASEGT. The CDR3 covers 17 residues. The J segment lost 9 bases and the V segment lost 4 bases, leaving 16 bases of the junction unmatched. In DNA, the CDR3 is TGTGCCAGCAGTGGAACCTTTGGCGGGGGGGCGAGATCTGAGCAGTTCTTC. Translating gives CASSGTFGGGARSEQFF.

The V gene is TRBV6-5, the J gene TRBJ2-4, with D unresolved. Germline loops: CDR1 MNHEY, CDR2 SVGAGI. This CDR3 region has 16 residues. V lost 4 bases, J lost 0 bases, and 13 bases lay in between. CDR3 in amino acids: CASSSSWVGAKNIQYF. The CDR3 DNA reads as TGTGCCAGCAGTTCTAGTTGGGTAGGAGCCAAAAACATTCAGTACTTC.

This sequence joins TRBV5-1 and TRBJ1-2; tentatively, D is TRBD1 (5 bases). The CDR3 contains 17 residues. Trimming cost V 4 bases and J 3 bases, with 22 bases left between them. Germline V CDR1 and CDR2: SGHRS, YFSETQ. The CDR3 bases are TGCGCCAGCAGCGTGACATCGGGGTACTCGGGGGACTATGGCTACACCTTC. Translation gives CASSVTSGYSGDYGYTF.

The V gene is TRBV29-1, the J gene TRBJ2-1, with 13 positions matching TRBD2. The V gene's germline CDR1 is SQVTM and CDR2 ANQGSEA. The CDR3 runs 16 residues. J lost 7 bases, V lost 5 bases, and 11 bases had no gene match. CDR3 region: CSVSPGTSGAGNEQFF. The CDR3 coding sequence is TGCAGCGTTTCCCCCGGGACTAGCGGGGCCGGGAATGAGCAGTTCTTC.

V usage is TRBV19 and J usage is TRBJ2-5; tentatively, D is TRBD2 (6 bases). Trimming stripped 5 bases from V and 1 base from J, with 14 bases between. CDR1 is LNHDA, CDR2 SQIVND, per germline (reference sequence). The CDR3 contains 15 residues. CDR3 protein: CASSPGTVSQETQYF. DNA for the CDR3: TGTGCCAGTAGTCCTGGGACTGTTAGCCAAGAGACCCAGTACTTC.

V gene TRBV7-9 combines with J gene TRBJ1-4; 9 bases agree with TRBD1. Germline CDR1 SEHNR, CDR2 FQNEAQ (reference sequence). V lost 5 bases, J lost 2 bases, and 3 bases stayed unmatched. The CDR3 runs to 15 residues. The DNA of the CDR3 is TGTGCCAGCAGCCAAGGGACAGGGACTAATGAAAAACTGTTTTTT. Protein sequence: CASSQGTGTNEKLFF.

V gene TRBV27 combines with J gene TRBJ1-3; D is ambiguous. The CDR3 contains 17 residues. V lost 0 bases, J lost 4 bases, and 16 bases lay in between. Per germline, CDR1 MNHEY and CDR2 SMNVEV (reference sequence). The CDR3 nucleotides are TGTGCCAGCAGTTTATCGTTTTCGGGGTATGTCGGAAACACCATATATTTT. Amino acid sequence: CASSLSFSGYVGNTIYF.

This sequence joins TRBV5-6 and TRBJ1-2; D ambiguous. The V gene lost 0 bases and the J gene lost 4 bases, with 13 bases spanning the gap. The germline V gene encodes CDR1 SGHDT and CDR2 YYEEEE. The CDR3 totals 15 residues. In DNA form, the CDR3 reads TGTGCCAGCAGCTTGGGCCAAGGACTGACCTATGGCTACACCTTC. This gives the protein CASSLGQGLTYGYTF.

The gene calls are TRBV2 and TRBJ1-1, with a possible D match to TRBD1 (6 bases). Trimming removed 8 bases at V and 5 bases at J, with 15 bases between. The CDR3 totals 13 residues. The germline gives CDR1 SNHLY, CDR2 FYNNEI. The CDR3 sequence is CASRYNRETEAFF. The CDR3 DNA is TGTGCCAGCCGTTACAACAGGGAAACTGAAGCTTTCTTT.

The chain joins TRBV19 to TRBJ2-7; a weak D match, TRBD2 (6 bases). The ends were cut back, 5 bases at V and 6 bases at J, with 11 bases in the middle. Looked up from germline, CDR1 is LNHDA and CDR2 is SQIVND (reference sequence). The CDR3 covers 12 residues. In nucleotides, the CDR3 is TGTGCCAGTAGTCCGGGGACTCTCGAGCAGTACTTC. It codes for CASSPGTLEQYF.

The chain is built from TRBV19 and TRBJ1-1; TRBD1 matches at 7 bases. The J segment lost 1 base and the V segment lost 4 bases, leaving 12 bases of the junction unmatched. Germline-derived CDR1 and CDR2 are LNHDA and SQIVND (reference sequence). The CDR3 has 17 residues. CDR3 sequence reads: CASSKDRPRLKNTEAFF. The CDR3 region has the DNA TGTGCCAGTAGTAAGGACAGGCCGAGACTAAAGAACACTGAAGCTTTCTTT.

The chain employs TRBV30 and TRBJ1-1; D gene uncertain. CDR3 size: 13 residues. Trimming took off 2 bases at V and 9 bases at J, with 16 bases between the two ends. The V gene's germline CDR1 is GTSNPN and CDR2 SVGIG (reference sequence). The CDR3 DNA sequence: TGTGCCTGGAGTACACTTCTTGGGAGTCAAGCTTTCTTT. Residues: CAWSTLLGSQAFF.

This sequence joins TRBV25-1 and TRBJ1-1; no reliable D call. The V end lost 3 bases, the J end lost 1 base, and 12 bases lay between the germline ends. Germline V gives CDR1 MGHDK, CDR2 SYGVNS. The CDR3 is 15 amino acids. This chain's CDR3 is CASSDLGAANTEAFF. The CDR3 DNA reads as TGTGCCAGCAGTGACTTGGGAGCAGCGAACACTGAAGCTTTCTTT.

The chain has TRBV7-6 and TRBJ2-7, with 11 bases that match TRBD2. Trimming cost V 3 bases and J 9 bases; bases outside gene matches: 7. Germline V gives CDR1 SGHVS, CDR2 FNYEAQ. The CDR3 length is 14 residues. In DNA, the CDR3 is TGTGCCAGCAGCTTCTCCGGGACTAGCGGAGGGCAGTACTTC. Translated, it gives CASSFSGTSGGQYF. The entire variable domain, with the rest obtained from reference TRBV7-6 and TRBJ2-7, is as follows: GAGVSQSPRYKVTKRGQDVALRCDPISGHVSLYWYRQALGQGPEFLTYFNYEAQQDKSGLPNDRFSAERPEGSISTLTIQRTEQRDSAMYRCASSFSGTSGGQYFGPGTRLTVT.

This clone was seen more than once but under ten times. The genes are TRBV6-4 and TRBJ2-2; 12 bases line up with TRBD2. The V segment lost 6 bases and the J segment 5 bases; nucleotides outside the gene matches: 4. The length of the CDR3 is 15 residues. CDR1 and CDR2 from the germline V gene are MRHNA and SNTAGT. The DNA of the CDR3 is TGTGCCAGCAGCCGACTAGCGGGAGATACCGGGGAGCTGTTTTTT. The encoded protein is CASSRLAGDTGELFF.